In its sample, the clone carrying this T cell receptor (beta chain) is medium-sized. Its antigen is as yet unknown. Trimming took off 1 base at V and 7 bases at J, with 17 bases between the two ends. The germline V gene has CDR1 MGHRA and CDR2 YSYEKL. The CDR3 consists of 16 residues. The sample is drawn from a study of T-cell memory formation after mild COVID-19. Regarding the study as a whole: In pre-infection memory, a portion of responding clones appeared, which suggested that cross-reactive memory joined. Whether day 37 second-wave clones are SARS-CoV-2-specific was not confirmed. Contracting CD4+ clones sat mainly in CM and EM; CD8+ in EMRA.

Researchers used 5'RACE with constant-segment primers to make TCR alpha and TCR beta cDNA libraries that carry sample barcodes and UMIs. One entry per CDR3 protein results from TCRdb running MiXCR on the 5' RACE reads. The table includes about 13,000 distinct CDR3 sequences, about 16% detected once. The gene calls are TRBV4-1 and TRBJ1-5, with D uncertain. The TCR was taken from a man aged 18-30 years who had mild COVID-19 (a few samples of this study predate the infection). Cell type and time point are not known. The sequenced material came from PBMCs or a T cell subset sorted from them (not recorded which). This CDR3 is CASSQGAYRWEQPQHF. DNA of the CDR3: TGCGCCAGCAGCCAAGGAGCTTACCGTTGGGAGCAGCCCCAGCATTTT.